This is a list of T cell receptor beta chains from one sample in a study of radiotherapy plus CTLA-4 blockade in lung cancer. Repertoires were generated with immunoSEQ multiplex PCR, while TCRdb's copy carries only in-frame clones and drops some. The sample carries fewer than 95,000 clones, 83% recorded once. The sample was peripheral blood, taken from a patient treated with radiotherapy plus ipilimumab. These receptor sequences come from a human donor with non-small cell lung cancer who had stable disease on radiotherapy plus ipilimumab. The CDR3 runs from the conserved cysteine through the conserved F or W. A D gene is named only where the DNA matches it firmly. Some rows mark clone size as missing; the rest say once, few, many or name a class of expanded clone.

TRBJ1-4,TRBD1,TRBV6-1,-,CASSGKRGQLATNEKLFF,TGTGCCAGCAGTGGAAAACGGGGACAGCTCGCAACTAATGAAAAACTGTTTTTT
TRBJ1-3,-,TRBV6-1,-,CASRVGLGNTIYF,TGTGCCAGCAGAGTAGGGCTCGGAAACACCATATATTTT
TRBJ1-5,TRBD1,TRBV19,-,CASNLGYRGQGVNQPQHF,TGTGCCAGTAATCTAGGCTATCGAGGACAGGGGGTCAATCAGCCCCAGCATTTT
TRBJ1-3,TRBD1,TRBV11-2,-,CASSLGGQGYGNTIYF,TGTGCCAGCAGCTTAGGGGGACAGGGATATGGAAACACCATATATTTT
TRBJ2-2,TRBD2,TRBV7-3,-,CASSPRLAGGSNTGELFF,TGTGCCAGCAGCCCCCGACTAGCGGGGGGCTCGAACACCGGGGAGCTGTTTTTT
TRBJ1-2,-,TRBV10-3,-,CAIRGGDTKDGWPGGYTF,TGTGCCATCAGGGGGGGAGACACCAAAGACGGGTGGCCGGGCGGCTACACCTTC
TRBJ1-2,-,TRBV4-1,-,CASSQGGLNYGYTF,TGCGCCAGCAGCCAAGGGGGACTTAACTATGGCTACACCTTC
TRBJ1-5,-,TRBV19,-,CASSTDPRGGNQPQHF,TGTGCCAGTAGTACGGACCCGAGGGGTGGCAATCAGCCCCAGCATTTT
TRBJ1-5,-,TRBV27,-,CAVGGSNQPQHF,TGTGCAGTGGGGGGTTCGAATCAGCCCCAGCATTTT
TRBJ2-3,-,TRBV19,-,CASSIRDTRYF,TGTGCCAGTAGTATCCGGGACACGCGGTATTTT
TRBJ2-5,TRBD2,TRBV27,-,CASNVAGGPGEETQYF,TGTGCCAGCAATGTGGCGGGAGGGCCCGGTGAAGAGACCCAGTACTTC
TRBJ1-2,TRBD1,TRBV18,-,CASSPGQDDGYTF,TGTGCCAGCTCACCCGGACAGGACGATGGCTACACCTTC
TRBJ1-3,-,TRBV20-1,-,CSASDGNTIYF,TGCAGTGCTAGTGATGGAAACACCATATATTTT
TRBJ2-5,-,TRBV10-1,-,CASSDRGDKQETQYF,TGCGCCAGCAGTGACAGAGGGGACAAACAAGAGACCCAGTACTTC
TRBJ2-7,TRBD1,TRBV7-8,-,CASSGQGAIHPYEQYF,TGTGCCAGCAGCGGACAGGGGGCTATCCATCCCTACGAGCAGTACTTC
TRBJ2-7,-,TRBV14,-,CASSPTPPGAYEQYF,TGTGCCAGCAGCCCAACACCCCCGGGAGCCTACGAGCAGTACTTC
TRBJ2-3,TRBD2,TRBV5-1,few,CASSVTPGLGADTQYF,TGCGCCAGCAGCGTGACACCGGGACTAGGAGCAGATACGCAGTATTTT
TRBJ2-1,-,TRBV19,-,CASSISGGNYNEQFF,TGTGCCAGTAGTATATCTGGGGGCAACTACAATGAGCAGTTCTTC
TRBJ1-2,-,TRBV9,-,CASSVDPRNGYTF,TGTGCCAGCAGCGTAGACCCCAGAAATGGCTACACCTTC
TRBJ2-5,-,TRBV10-1,-,CASSRDDATQYF,TGCGCCAGCAGCCGAGACGACGCTACCCAGTACTTC
TRBJ1-5,TRBD1,TRBV28,-,CASSLTGVGQPQHF,TGTGCCAGCAGTTTAACAGGGGTAGGACAGCCCCAGCATTTT
TRBJ1-6,-,TRBV18,-,CASSPPAGKGNSPLHF,TGTGCCAGCTCACCACCGGCAGGGAAGGGTAATTCACCCCTCCACTTT
TRBJ2-7,TRBD2,TRBV28,-,CASRAGFYEQYF,TGTGCCAGCAGAGCGGGATTCTACGAGCAGTACTTC
TRBJ1-5,-,TRBV20-1,few,CSARGDQPQHF,TGCAGTGCTAGGGGTGATCAGCCCCAGCATTTT
TRBJ2-3,-,TRBV5-1,-,CASSLSGATDTQYF,TGCGCCAGCAGCCTTAGCGGTGCCACAGATACGCAGTATTTT